The source of this TCR beta chain is a study of blood T cell repertoires in COVID-19 (dated by TCRdb to 2018 to 2021). About the full investigation: Collaborator samples came from the United States, Italy and Spain and covered acute and convalescent phases of COVID-19. The material from the prospective study consisted of cDNA or gDNA derived from T cells, B-cell-depleted T cells, or PBMCs. Deeply sampled blood TCRbeta repertoires from subjects exposed to, actively infected with, or recovered from COVID-19 were included in the dataset. A freely available public database, intended as a resource for researchers studying the immune response to SARS-CoV-2, is where the repertoires were released. The samples were drawn from two sources: the first 160 participants of the ongoing ImmuneRACE study, and 1,200 or so subjects contributed by 6 global collaborators. The sample metadata nearly always contained a de-identified subject ID, COVID-19 status, age in years and sex. Where available, HLA class I and class II types were taken from metadata supplied by the sample provider and were not determined by assay-based typing. Summary of the overall study and its limitations: The quantity of clinical and demographic metadata differed by source and by participant and was supplied without curation.

The immunoSEQ Assay, a bias-controlled multiplex PCR, was used to amplify TCRbeta CDR3 regions from genomic DNA. Under the source paper's analysis protocol: Within the assay, amplification of reference gene primers was used to estimate how many nucleated cells each sample contained. Sequence reads were collapsed and filtered to measure the absolute abundance of every unique TCRbeta CDR3 rearrangement. For each sample, productive Simpson clonality was calculated by taking the square root of Simpson's diversity index across productive rearrangements. Not all clones reach the TCRdb copy of this immuneACCESS table, which keeps in-frame sequences only. Checked studies attribute under half of the gap to unresolved V genes and leave the rest unexplained. V and J calls and clone size come straight from that table; D and trimming were deduced from the DNA. This sample gives about 260,000 clones in total; less than 90% of them show up just once. The ten most abundant clones make up about 4.5% of the sample.

CDR1 LGHDT and CDR2 YNNKEL were looked up in the germline V gene (reference sequence). V was cut back by 8 bases and J by 6 bases, leaving a gap of 11 bases between them. The CDR3 covers 12 residues, taking in both the cysteine and the phenylalanine. The read is trimmed to its CDR3 DNA, 36 bases read in frame from base 1. This clone showed up just once. Its antigen is unknown. No base qualities exist here, and no much larger clone lies one base off it. Another Seattle source contributed samples from volunteer blood donors who had recovered from COVID-19. Collaborating institutions collected whole blood in K2EDTA tubes following their own protocols. For TCRbeta analysis, collaborator samples were shipped as frozen whole blood, as isolated PBMCs, or as DNA extracted from either sample type.

The origin of this receptor is a man aged 60-69 years who had recovered from COVID-19. The chain is encoded by TRBV3-1 (or the pseudogene TRBV3-2) joined to TRBJ2-1, with TRBD2 tentatively as D gene (6 bases match). Sequencing input: peripheral blood. The CDR3: CASAVGGNEQFF. The sequenced DNA is TGTGCCAGCGCGGTGGGGGGCAATGAGCAGTTCTTC.